The clone carrying this T cell receptor beta chain was recorded at least ten times. The target antigen is unknown. TCRdb fed the reads into MiXCR, producing one record per CDR3 protein. Among nearly 700,000 distinct CDR3 sequences listed, around 30% were seen once. The data stem from a study of T cell repertoires in cytomegalovirus infection. Germline lookup yields CDR1 SGHTA and CDR2 FQGNSA. V trimming: 5 bases; J trimming: 7 bases; junction bases outside the gene matches: 8. This CDR3 spans 14 amino acids. The chain employs TRBV7-2 and TRBJ1-5; 7 bases align to TRBD1. The sequencing here drew on cultured PBMCs, taken from culture after CMV antigen stimulation. This receptor was identified in a human donor in good health (CMV status not recorded). Some clones in this sample may be carry-over from other donors' samples. CDR3: CASSPRQGNQPQHF. The CDR3 nucleotides read TGTGCCAGCAGCCCCCGACAGGGTAACCAGCCCCAGCATTTT.